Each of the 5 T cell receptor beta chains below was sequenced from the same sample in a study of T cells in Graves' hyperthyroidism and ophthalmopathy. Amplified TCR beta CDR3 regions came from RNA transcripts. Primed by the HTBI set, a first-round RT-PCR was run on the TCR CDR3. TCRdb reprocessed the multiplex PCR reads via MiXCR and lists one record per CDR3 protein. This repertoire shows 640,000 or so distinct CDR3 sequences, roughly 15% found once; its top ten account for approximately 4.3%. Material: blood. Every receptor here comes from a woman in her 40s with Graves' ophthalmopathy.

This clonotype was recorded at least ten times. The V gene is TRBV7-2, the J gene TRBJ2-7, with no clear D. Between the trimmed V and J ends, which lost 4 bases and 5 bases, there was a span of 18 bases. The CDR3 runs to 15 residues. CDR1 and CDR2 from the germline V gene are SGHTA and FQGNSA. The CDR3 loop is CASSSLLVGSNEQYF. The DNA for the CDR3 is TGTGCCAGCAGCTCATTGCTGGTAGGAAGTAACGAGCAGTACTTC.

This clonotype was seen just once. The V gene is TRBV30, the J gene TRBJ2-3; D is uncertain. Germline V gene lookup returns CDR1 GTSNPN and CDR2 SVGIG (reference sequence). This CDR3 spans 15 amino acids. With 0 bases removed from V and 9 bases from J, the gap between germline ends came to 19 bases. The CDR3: CAWSVMGTHGGTQYF. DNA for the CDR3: TGTGCCTGGAGTGTAATGGGCACCCATGGTGGAACGCAGTATTTT. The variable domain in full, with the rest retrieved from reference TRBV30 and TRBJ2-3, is SQTIHQWPATLVQPVGSPLSLECTVEGTSNPNLYWYRQAAGRGLQLLFYSVGIGQISSEVPQNLSASRPQDRQFILSSKKLLLSDSGFYLCAWSVMGTHGGTQYFGPGTRLTVL.

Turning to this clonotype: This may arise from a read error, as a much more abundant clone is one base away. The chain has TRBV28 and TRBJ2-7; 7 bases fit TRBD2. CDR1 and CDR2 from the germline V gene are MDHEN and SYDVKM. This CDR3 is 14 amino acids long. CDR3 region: CAGSLVGGNNEQYF. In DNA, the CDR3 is TGTGCCGGCAGTTTAGTGGGAGGGAACAACGAGCAGTACTTC.

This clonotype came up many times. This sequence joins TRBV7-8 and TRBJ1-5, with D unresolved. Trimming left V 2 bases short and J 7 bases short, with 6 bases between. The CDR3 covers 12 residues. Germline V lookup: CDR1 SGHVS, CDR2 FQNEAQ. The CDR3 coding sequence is TGTGCCAGCAGCTTATCTGTCCAGCCCCAGCATTTT. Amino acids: CASSLSVQPQHF.

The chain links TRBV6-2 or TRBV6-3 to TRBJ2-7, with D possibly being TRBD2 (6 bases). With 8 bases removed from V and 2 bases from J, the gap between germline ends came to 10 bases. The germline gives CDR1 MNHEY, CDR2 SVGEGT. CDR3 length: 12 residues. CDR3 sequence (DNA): TGTGCCAGCCTGACTAGACCCTACGAGCAGTACTTC. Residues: CASLTRPYEQYF.